This T cell receptor beta chain emerged from a study of cytomegalovirus exposure and HLA in healthy donors. As for the study in general: Among around 180 million T cells, an earlier analysis found 117 million unique TCR beta sequences. Study-level points and caveats: Follow-up analysis later connected one missense variant in DCLRE1C with trimming of TCR beta V- and J-genes. Listed as cytomegalovirus-associated were 150 or so TCR beta chains.

As concerns this clone: The antigen remains undetermined.

This CDR3 contains 13 residues. Germline V CDR1 and CDR2: SQVTM, ANQGSEA. J gave up 2 bases and V 5 bases, and 0 bases lay outside the gene matches. The PCR employed 60 Vbeta primers together with 13 Jbeta primers. Sequencing used immunoSEQ multiplex PCR; TCRdb keeps in-frame clones, though not all of them. The sample records 160,000 or so clones, around 83% being singletons. The chain uses TRBV29-1 and TRBJ2-1; 10 nucleotides agree with TRBD2. The TCR was taken from a man aged 45-65 years in good health and CMV-seropositive. The material sequenced was PBMCs. CDR3 amino acids: CSVSGRAYNEQFF. CDR3 in DNA: TGCAGCGTTAGCGGGAGGGCCTACAATGAGCAGTTCTTC.